These T cell receptor beta chains were read from a single sample in a study of CD8 T cells in ankylosing spondylitis. TCRdb reanalysed the 5' RACE reads using MiXCR and keeps one entry per CDR3 protein. The sample contains roughly 700,000 distinct CDR3 sequences, under 20% of which appear only once. The sample consisted of blood, either unsorted or a sorted T cell fraction (not recorded which). The receptor set was obtained from a male donor with ankylosing spondylitis. The CDR3 runs from the conserved cysteine through the conserved F or W. Each record gives: V gene, J gene, CDR3 length, CDR3 protein.

V gene: TRBV12-3/TRBV12-4
J gene: TRBJ2-7
CDR3 length: 14
CDR3 protein: CASSFGRGNYEQYF

V gene: TRBV7-6
J gene: TRBJ1-2
CDR3 length: 15
CDR3 protein: CASSKGTGGIGGYTF

V gene: TRBV7-8
J gene: TRBJ2-2
CDR3 length: 18
CDR3 protein: CASSSGTSGRGNTGELFF

V gene: TRBV28
J gene: TRBJ2-7
CDR3 length: 12
CDR3 protein: CASSGTIYEQYF

V gene: TRBV18
J gene: TRBJ2-1
CDR3 length: 16
CDR3 protein: CASSPLPGGTYNEQFF

V gene: TRBV12-3/TRBV12-4
J gene: TRBJ1-1
CDR3 length: 16
CDR3 protein: CASSQFKGAVNTEAFF

V gene: TRBV2
J gene: TRBJ1-1
CDR3 length: 15
CDR3 protein: CASSDGRGRGTEAFF

V gene: TRBV7-9
J gene: TRBJ1-1
CDR3 length: 13
CDR3 protein: CASSNRQNTEAFF

V gene: TRBV30
J gene: TRBJ2-1
CDR3 length: 13
CDR3 protein: CAASPPPYNEQFF

V gene: TRBV20-1
J gene: TRBJ2-1
CDR3 length: 21
CDR3 protein: CSATGTGTTSGRALLSNEQFF

V gene: TRBV20-1
J gene: TRBJ2-5
CDR3 length: 14
CDR3 protein: CSARDRLGRETQYF

V gene: TRBV12-3/TRBV12-4
J gene: TRBJ2-7
CDR3 length: 13
CDR3 protein: CASSFGDPYEQYF

V gene: TRBV28
J gene: TRBJ2-2
CDR3 length: 15
CDR3 protein: CASSSGIWDTGELFF

V gene: TRBV6-5
J gene: TRBJ2-1
CDR3 length: 16
CDR3 protein: CASGLTELGPYNEQFF

V gene: TRBV20-1
J gene: TRBJ2-3
CDR3 length: 15
CDR3 protein: CSARGGRGGTDTQYF

V gene: TRBV12-3/TRBV12-4
J gene: TRBJ1-4
CDR3 length: 14
CDR3 protein: CASTQGIGLGKLFF

V gene: TRBV25-1
J gene: TRBJ2-1
CDR3 length: 11
CDR3 protein: CASSVGSEQFF

V gene: TRBV3-1
J gene: TRBJ1-5
CDR3 length: 15
CDR3 protein: CASSIGTGLNQPQHF

V gene: TRBV12-3/TRBV12-4
J gene: TRBJ1-4
CDR3 length: 14
CDR3 protein: CASSLGPPREKLFF

V gene: TRBV29-1
J gene: TRBJ2-3
CDR3 length: 15
CDR3 protein: CSVVGLAIGPDTQYF

V gene: TRBV12-3/TRBV12-4
J gene: TRBJ2-3
CDR3 length: 17
CDR3 protein: CASRPRGRAGFSDTQYF

V gene: TRBV28
J gene: TRBJ2-1
CDR3 length: 16
CDR3 protein: CASSFWGTSGTNEQFF

V gene: TRBV28
J gene: TRBJ2-4
CDR3 length: 15
CDR3 protein: CASSLQRLAKNIQYF

V gene: TRBV29-1
J gene: TRBJ2-1
CDR3 length: 19
CDR3 protein: CSVQGGGLAEWSSYNEQFF